This T cell receptor beta chain was observed in a study of T cell responses to AZD1222 COVID-19 vaccine. Second doses were pooled across both intervals (about 4 or about 12 weeks). Sequenced by immunoSEQ multiplex PCR; TCRdb stores in-frame clones only, minus some. The top ten hold approximately 6.9% of the sample, which has about 130,000 clones, about 93% seen once. The CDR3 runs to 12 residues. V lost 3 bases and J 3 bases, leaving 5 bases between the germline ends. The V gene's germline CDR1 is MDHEN and CDR2 SYDVKM. This TCR was recovered from an adult who received the AZD1222 COVID-19 vaccine. The source material was peripheral blood, sampled 28 days after the second AZD1222 dose. This chain connects TRBV28 to TRBJ1-2, with unresolved D. CDR3 in amino acids: CASSLVDYGYTF. CDR3 DNA: TGTGCCAGCAGTTTGGTTGACTATGGCTACACCTTC.